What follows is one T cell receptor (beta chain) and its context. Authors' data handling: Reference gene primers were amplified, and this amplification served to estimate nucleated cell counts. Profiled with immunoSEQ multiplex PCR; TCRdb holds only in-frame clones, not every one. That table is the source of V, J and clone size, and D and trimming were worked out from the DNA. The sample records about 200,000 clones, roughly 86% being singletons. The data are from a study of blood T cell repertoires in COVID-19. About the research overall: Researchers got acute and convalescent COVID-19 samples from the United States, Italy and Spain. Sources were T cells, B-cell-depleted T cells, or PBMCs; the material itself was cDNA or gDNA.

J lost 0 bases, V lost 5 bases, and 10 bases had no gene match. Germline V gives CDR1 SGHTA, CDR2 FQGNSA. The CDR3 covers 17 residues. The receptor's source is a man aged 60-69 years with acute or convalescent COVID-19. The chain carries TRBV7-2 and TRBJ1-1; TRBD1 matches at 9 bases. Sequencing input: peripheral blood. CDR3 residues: CASSLIDRGYMNTEAFF. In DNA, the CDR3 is TGTGCCAGCAGCCTTATTGACAGGGGGTATATGAACACTGAAGCTTTCTTT. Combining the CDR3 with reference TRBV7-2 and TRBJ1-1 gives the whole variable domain GAGVSQSPSNKVTEKGKDVELRCDPISGHTALYWYRQSLGQGLEFLIYFQGNSAPDKSGLPSDRFSAERTGGSVSTLTIQRTQQEDSAVYLCASSLIDRGYMNTEAFFGQGTRLTVV.